One and the same sample provided the 26 T cell receptor beta chains below, sequenced in a study of T cells in Graves' hyperthyroidism and ophthalmopathy. RNA transcripts provided the source from which TCR beta CDR3 regions were amplified. Using the HTBI primer set, a first-round RT-PCR was run on the TCR CDR3. Each CDR3 protein gets one entry after TCRdb re-called the multiplex PCR reads with MiXCR. The repertoire holds almost 350,000 distinct CDR3 sequences, with about a sixth as singletons. Sequencing input: blood. Every receptor here comes from a woman in her thirties or forties with Graves' ophthalmopathy.

This clonotype showed up just a few times. One base away lies a much larger clone, so this may be a sequencing read error. The chain joins TRBV10-3 to TRBJ2-3; D may match TRBD1 or TRBD2 (5 bases each). The CDR3 runs to 14 residues. From germline, CDR1 is ENHRY and CDR2 SYGVKD. V lost 3 bases, J lost 4 bases, and 11 bases lay in between. The CDR3 loop is CAISDEGPSDTQYF. The CDR3 DNA follows: TGTGCCATCAGTGATGAGGGACCTTCAGATACGCAGTATTTT.

This clonotype has a handful of counts. The chain uses TRBV3-1 and TRBJ1-2, with D unresolved. CDR1 and CDR2 from the germline V gene are LGHDT and YNNKEL (reference sequence). The CDR3 extends over 14 amino acids. Trimming left V 4 bases short and J 7 bases short, with 16 bases between. CDR3 coding DNA: TGTGCCAGCAGCCCCAGACCAGACGTATCTGGCTACACCTTC. Its protein is CASSPRPDVSGYTF.

This clonotype was counted at least ten times. The V gene is TRBV30, the J gene TRBJ2-7, with D possibly being TRBD2 (6 bases). This CDR3 is 12 amino acids long. Trimming removed 3 bases from V and 4 bases from J, with 10 bases in between. Germline CDR1 reads GTSNPN; CDR2 reads SVGIG (reference sequence). DNA for the CDR3: TGTGCCTGGAGCGGGGGAGGATACGAGCAGTACTTC. It is translated as CAWSGGGYEQYF.

This clonotype occurred many times. The rearrangement joins TRBV10-3 to TRBJ1-1, with a weak D call TRBD1 (6 bases). Trimming stripped 0 bases from V and 8 bases from J, with 7 bases between. Germline V CDR1 and CDR2: ENHRY, SYGVKD. This CDR3 is built from 12 residues. The CDR3 DNA is TGTGCCATCAGTGAGTCTCAGGGGGAAGCTTTCTTT. Translation gives CAISESQGEAFF.

This clonotype was found many times. V gene TRBV12-3 or TRBV12-4 combines with J gene TRBJ2-7; D unclear. Trimming cost V 6 bases and J 1 base, with 10 bases left between them. The CDR3 length is 13 residues. The CDR3 bases are TGTGCCAGCAGGACTGACACGTCCTACGAGCAGTACTTC. It codes for CASRTDTSYEQYF.

This clonotype was seen at least ten times. This rearrangement joins TRBV2 to TRBJ2-5; TRBD1 agrees at 8 bases. Germline CDR1 is SNHLY and CDR2 is FYNNEI. This CDR3 comprises 15 residues. Trimming at V came to 6 bases and at J to 4 bases, leaving 10 bases not matched to a gene. For the CDR3, the DNA is TGTGCCAGCAGACCCCGACAGGGGCGGGGAGAGACCCAGTACTTC. It encodes CASRPRQGRGETQYF.

This clonotype came up many times. The chain couples TRBV11-1 to TRBJ1-3; D is ambiguous. The CDR3 contains 16 residues. V lost 1 base and J 0 bases, leaving 10 bases between the germline ends. Germline V gene data show CDR1 as SGHAT and CDR2 as FQDESV (reference sequence). CDR3: CASSLVPPRSGNTIYF. As DNA, the CDR3 is TGTGCCAGCAGCTTAGTTCCTCCGCGCTCTGGAAACACCATATATTTT.

Concerning this clonotype: This may be a read error, as it is one base from a much larger clone. The V gene is TRBV25-1, the J gene TRBJ2-2; D gene unclear. Germline V gene sequence: CDR1 MGHDK, CDR2 SYGVNS. The CDR3 length is 17 residues. The CDR3 nucleotides read TGTTCCAGCAGTGAATCTTATAGGACGGCCGGACCCGGGGAGCTGTTTTTT. Translation gives CSSSESYRTAGPGELFF.

The genes are TRBV28 and TRBJ2-7, with no clear D. Germline V gene sequence: CDR1 MDHEN, CDR2 SYDVKM. Deletions cut 5 bases from V and 0 bases from J, with 17 bases between. There are 16 residues in the CDR3. The CDR3 DNA reads as TGTGCCAGCAGTCGCCCCCTCTGGCGGAACTCCTACGAGCAGTACTTC. It specifies CASSRPLWRNSYEQYF. The full variable domain, with the rest looked up from reference TRBV28 and TRBJ2-7, is DVKVTQSSRYLVKRTGEKVFLECVQDMDHENMFWYRQDPGLGLRLIYFSYDVKMKEKGDIPEGYSVSREKKERFSLILESASTNQTSMYLCASSRPLWRNSYEQYFGPGTRLTVT.

Many counts were recorded for this clonotype. The rearrangement joins TRBV28 to TRBJ2-7; TRBD1 might be the D (6 bases). This CDR3 comprises 15 residues. Germline CDR1 is MDHEN and CDR2 is SYDVKM. The V and J ends lost 2 bases and 4 bases respectively, with 15 bases between them. CDR3 sequence: CASSLPRDILYEQYF. The CDR3 nucleotides read TGTGCCAGCAGTTTACCCCGGGACATACTTTACGAGCAGTACTTC.

The J gene is TRBJ2-5, the V gene TRBV6-2 or TRBV6-3, with D perhaps TRBD2 (6 bases). The CDR3 totals 16 residues. Trimming removed 0 bases at V and 9 bases at J, with 20 bases between. CDR1 and CDR2 (germline): MNHEY, SVGEGT. The CDR3 is CASSYSRGQGGMPQYF. The DNA of the CDR3 is TGTGCCAGCAGTTACTCGAGAGGGCAAGGAGGGATGCCCCAGTACTTC.

This clonotype was seen at least ten times. The gene calls are TRBV12-3 or TRBV12-4 and TRBJ1-2; the match to TRBD1 covers 8 bases. The CDR3 runs 17 residues. The V and J ends lost 2 bases and 8 bases, in that order; junction bases with no gene match: 16. This chain's CDR3 is CASSLWGQARFVRGYTF. CDR3 nucleotide sequence: TGTGCCAGCAGTTTATGGGGACAGGCTCGCTTCGTTAGGGGCTACACCTTC.

This clonotype has ten or more counts. The V call is TRBV28, the J call TRBJ1-1; D not certain. V was pared by 2 bases and J by 0 bases, with 10 bases between. This CDR3 is built from 15 residues. CDR1 MDHEN and CDR2 SYDVKM come from the germline V gene. CDR3 protein: CASSLITGMNTEAFF. As DNA, the CDR3 is TGTGCCAGCAGTTTAATTACGGGGATGAACACTGAAGCTTTCTTT.

This clonotype has a count of ten or more. The chain joins TRBV6-2 or TRBV6-3 to TRBJ2-7, with TRBD1 identical over 8 bases. The V gene end was trimmed by 4 bases and the J gene end by 5 bases; junction bases not matched to a gene: 7. Germline V gene sequence: CDR1 MNHEY, CDR2 SVGEGT. CDR3 length: 14 amino acids. CDR3: CASSFPGGSHEQYF. Here the CDR3 DNA reads TGTGCCAGCAGTTTCCCAGGGGGCAGTCACGAGCAGTACTTC.

In its sample, this clonotype was seen many times. The chain combines TRBV6-5 with TRBJ1-1; no clear D. V lost 2 bases to trimming and J lost 1 base, with 14 bases between them. CDR1 and CDR2 (germline): MNHEY, SVGAGI. The CDR3 has 16 residues. The chain's CDR3 is CASSYRGILGNTEAFF. Written as DNA, the CDR3 is TGTGCCAGCAGTTACCGGGGAATACTGGGGAACACTGAAGCTTTCTTT.

This clonotype was seen at least ten times. The chain has TRBV12-3 or TRBV12-4 and TRBJ2-5, with D possibly called TRBD1 or TRBD2 (6 bases each). The length of the CDR3 is 15 residues. V was shortened by 2 bases and J by 2 bases, with 12 bases between the two germline ends. CDR3 sequence (DNA): TGTGCCAGCAGTTTATTAGGAGGGGGACAAGAGACCCAGTACTTC. Protein: CASSLLGGGQETQYF.

The chain links TRBV10-1 to TRBJ1-3, with D hard to call. CDR3 length: 12 residues. The V end was cut by 3 bases, the J end by 2 bases, with 2 bases between. Germline V gene lookup returns CDR1 WNHNN and CDR2 SYGVQD (reference sequence). The DNA for the CDR3 is TGCGCCAGCAGTGATCCTGGAAACACCATATATTTT. This translates into CASSDPGNTIYF.

This clonotype was recorded many times. The genes are TRBV12-3 or TRBV12-4 and TRBJ1-6; TRBD1 aligns across 9 bases. The CDR3 is 14 amino acids. V shed 5 bases and J 10 bases; nucleotides not matched to a gene: 6. The CDR3 spells CASSLGQGGSPLHF. DNA of the CDR3: TGTGCCAGCAGTCTGGGACAGGGAGGCTCACCCCTCCACTTT.

In its sample, this clonotype was seen many times. The CDR3 DNA reads TGTGCCAGCAGTCGCCAACGCCTCAATGAAAAACTGTTTTTT. Amino acids: CASSRQRLNEKLFF. This rearrangement joins TRBV6-1 to TRBJ1-4; the D is unclear. V shed 5 bases and J shed 5 bases, with 12 bases lying between them. Per the germline V gene, CDR1 is MNHNS and CDR2 is SASEGT. This CDR3 region has 14 residues.

This clonotype was recorded many times. This chain links TRBV20-1 with TRBJ2-4; a weak D match, TRBD2 (6 bases). Germline V gene data show CDR1 as DFQATT and CDR2 as SNEGSKA (reference sequence). The CDR3 loop spans 14 amino acids. V was trimmed by 6 bases and J by 3 bases, leaving 15 bases between them. In nucleotides, the CDR3 is TGCAGTGCCATAGGAGGGCCTGGCAAAAACATTCAGTACTTC. This codes for CSAIGGPGKNIQYF.

Ten or more counts support this clonotype. The V and J genes are TRBV30 and TRBJ2-2; 9 bases match TRBD1. The CDR3 has 16 amino acids. The junction had 9 bases not matched to a gene; V was cut back by 3 bases and J by 4 bases. CDR1 and CDR2 (germline): GTSNPN, SVGIG (reference sequence). Here the CDR3 DNA reads TGTGCCTGGAGCCCCGGGGACAGGGTGTCCACCGGGGAGCTGTTTTTT. Translated: CAWSPGDRVSTGELFF. The entire variable domain, with the rest obtained from reference TRBV30 and TRBJ2-2, is as follows: SQTIHQWPATLVQPVGSPLSLECTVEGTSNPNLYWYRQAAGRGLQLLFYSVGIGQISSEVPQNLSASRPQDRQFILSSKKLLLSDSGFYLCAWSPGDRVSTGELFFGEGSRLTVL.

CDR3 DNA: TGTGCCATCAGTGAGTCGAGAGGGGTTGGCTATGGCTACACCTTC. Its protein is CAISESRGVGYGYTF. This chain uses TRBV10-3 with TRBJ1-2; possible D gene TRBD1, 5 bases. Germline V lookup: CDR1 ENHRY, CDR2 SYGVKD. The CDR3 has 15 residues. V was clipped by 0 bases and J by 4 bases, with 12 bases between them.

This clonotype came up many times. The chain recombines TRBV6-2 or TRBV6-3 with TRBJ2-7; 8 bases agree with TRBD1. The CDR3 consists of 13 residues. Germline V lookup: CDR1 MNHEY, CDR2 SVGEGT. The trim removed 9 bases at V and 1 base at J, leaving 5 bases unmatched. CDR3 coding DNA: TGTGCCAGTGGACAGGGAGGATCCTACGAGCAGTACTTC. Residues: CASGQGGSYEQYF.

This clonotype was seen many times. This chain uses TRBV28 with TRBJ2-7; 11 positions agree with TRBD2. Trimming cost V 1 base and J 3 bases; bases outside gene matches: 2. Germline V gives CDR1 MDHEN, CDR2 SYDVKM. The CDR3 sequence is 15 residues long. DNA of the CDR3: TGTGCCAGCAGTTTATACGGGACTAGCGGCTACGAGCAGTACTTC. Residues: CASSLYGTSGYEQYF.

The table lists this clonotype with many counts. The chain combines TRBV28 with TRBJ2-4, with a weak D call TRBD2 (7 bases). CDR3 length: 16 amino acids. Germline V lookup: CDR1 MDHEN, CDR2 SYDVKM. V was clipped by 1 base and J by 12 bases, with 22 bases between them. This CDR3 reads CASSLSGGGAGDTQYF. The CDR3, as DNA: TGTGCCAGCAGTTTATCGGGGGGAGGGGCGGGGGACACTCAGTACTTC.

This clonotype was counted at least ten times. The rearrangement links TRBV28 to TRBJ1-3, with D tentatively TRBD1 (5 bases). CDR1 MDHEN and CDR2 SYDVKM come from the germline V gene. This CDR3 is 17 amino acids long. V was cut by 5 bases and J by 2 bases, with 19 bases left in between. CDR3 DNA: TGTGCCAGCAGTCCTACCCTTCTAGGGACGGCTGGAAACACCATATATTTT. It translates to CASSPTLLGTAGNTIYF.